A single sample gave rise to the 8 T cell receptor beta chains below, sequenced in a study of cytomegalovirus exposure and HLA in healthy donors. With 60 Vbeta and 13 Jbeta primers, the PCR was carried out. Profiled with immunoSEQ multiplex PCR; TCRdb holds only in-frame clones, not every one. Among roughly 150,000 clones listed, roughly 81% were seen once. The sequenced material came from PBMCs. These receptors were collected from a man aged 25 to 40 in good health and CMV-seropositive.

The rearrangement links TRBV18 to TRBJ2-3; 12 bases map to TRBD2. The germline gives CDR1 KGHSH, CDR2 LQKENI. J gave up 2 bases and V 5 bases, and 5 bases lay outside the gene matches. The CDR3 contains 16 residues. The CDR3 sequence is CASSVLAGGPTDTQYF. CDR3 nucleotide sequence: TGTGCCAGCTCAGTCCTAGCGGGAGGGCCCACAGATACGCAGTATTTT.

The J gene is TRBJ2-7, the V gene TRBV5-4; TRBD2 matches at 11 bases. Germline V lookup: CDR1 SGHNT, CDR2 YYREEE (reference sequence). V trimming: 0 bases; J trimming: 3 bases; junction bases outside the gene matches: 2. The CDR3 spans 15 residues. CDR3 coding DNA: TGTGCCAGCAGCTTGGGTGGGACTAGCGGCTACGAGCAGTACTTC. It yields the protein CASSLGGTSGYEQYF.

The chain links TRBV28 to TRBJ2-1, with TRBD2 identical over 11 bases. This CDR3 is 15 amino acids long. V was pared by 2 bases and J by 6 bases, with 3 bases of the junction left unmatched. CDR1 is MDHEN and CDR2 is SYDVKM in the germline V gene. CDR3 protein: CASSLGLAGVNEQFF. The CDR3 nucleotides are TGTGCCAGCAGTTTAGGACTAGCGGGTGTCAATGAGCAGTTCTTC. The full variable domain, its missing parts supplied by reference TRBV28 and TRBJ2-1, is DVKVTQSSRYLVKRTGEKVFLECVQDMDHENMFWYRQDPGLGLRLIYFSYDVKMKEKGDIPEGYSVSREKKERFSLILESASTNQTSMYLCASSLGLAGVNEQFFGPGTRLTVL.

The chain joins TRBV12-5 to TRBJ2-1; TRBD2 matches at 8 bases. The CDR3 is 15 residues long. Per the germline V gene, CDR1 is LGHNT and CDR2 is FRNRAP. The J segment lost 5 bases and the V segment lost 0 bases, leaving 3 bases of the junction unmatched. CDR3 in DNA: TGTGCTAGTGGTTTGGTACTAGCGGCGGACAATGAGCAGTTCTTC. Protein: CASGLVLAADNEQFF.

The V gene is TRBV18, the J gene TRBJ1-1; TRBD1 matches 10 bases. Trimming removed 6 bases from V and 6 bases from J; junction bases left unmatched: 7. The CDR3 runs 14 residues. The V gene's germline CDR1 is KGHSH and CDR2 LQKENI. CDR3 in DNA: TGTGCCAGCTCCCATGGACAGGGGGTCTCTGAAGCTTTCTTT. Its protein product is CASSHGQGVSEAFF.

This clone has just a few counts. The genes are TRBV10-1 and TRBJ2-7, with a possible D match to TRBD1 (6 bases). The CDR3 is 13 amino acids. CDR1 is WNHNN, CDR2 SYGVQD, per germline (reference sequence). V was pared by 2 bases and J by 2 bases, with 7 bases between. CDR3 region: CASSEPGAYEQYV. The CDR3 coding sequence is TGCGCCAGCAGTGAGCCAGGGGCCTACGAGCAGTACGTC.

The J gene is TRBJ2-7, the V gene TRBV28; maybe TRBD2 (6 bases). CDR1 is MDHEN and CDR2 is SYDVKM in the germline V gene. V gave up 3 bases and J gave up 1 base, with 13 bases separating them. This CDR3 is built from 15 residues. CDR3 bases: TGTGCCAGCAGTTTCTGGCACGCGGGGTCCTACGAGCAGTACTTC. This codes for CASSFWHAGSYEQYF.

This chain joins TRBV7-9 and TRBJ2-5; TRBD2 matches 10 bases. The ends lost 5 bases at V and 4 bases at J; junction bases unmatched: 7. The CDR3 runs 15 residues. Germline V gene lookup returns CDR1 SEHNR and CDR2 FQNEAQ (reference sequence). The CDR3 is CASSRQASGRETQYF. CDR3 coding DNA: TGTGCCAGCAGCCGCCAGGCTAGCGGGAGAGAGACCCAGTACTTC.